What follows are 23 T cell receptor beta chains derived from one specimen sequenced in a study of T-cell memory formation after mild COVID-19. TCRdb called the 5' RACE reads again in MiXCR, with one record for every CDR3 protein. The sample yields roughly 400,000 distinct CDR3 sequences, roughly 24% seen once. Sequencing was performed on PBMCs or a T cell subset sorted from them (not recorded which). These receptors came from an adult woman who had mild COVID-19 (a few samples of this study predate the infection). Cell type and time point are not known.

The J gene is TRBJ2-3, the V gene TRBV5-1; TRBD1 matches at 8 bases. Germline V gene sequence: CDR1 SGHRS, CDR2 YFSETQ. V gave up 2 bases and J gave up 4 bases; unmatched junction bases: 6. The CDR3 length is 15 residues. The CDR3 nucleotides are TGCGCCAGCAGCTTAGCTCAGGGGGCCCCAGATACGCAGTATTTT. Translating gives CASSLAQGAPDTQYF.

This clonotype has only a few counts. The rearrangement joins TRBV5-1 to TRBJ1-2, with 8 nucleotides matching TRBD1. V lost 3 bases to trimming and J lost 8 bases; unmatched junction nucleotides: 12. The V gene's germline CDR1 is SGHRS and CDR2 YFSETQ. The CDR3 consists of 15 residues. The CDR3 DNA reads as TGCGCCAGCAGCTCAAACCCAGGACAGGGAGGGGGCTACACCTTC. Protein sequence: CASSSNPGQGGGYTF.

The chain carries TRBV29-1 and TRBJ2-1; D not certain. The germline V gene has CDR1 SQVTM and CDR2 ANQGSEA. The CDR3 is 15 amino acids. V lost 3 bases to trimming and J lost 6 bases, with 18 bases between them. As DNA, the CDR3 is TGCAGCGTTGAGGTCCTCACCCCTGGGTCCAATGAGCAGTTCTTC. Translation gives CSVEVLTPGSNEQFF.

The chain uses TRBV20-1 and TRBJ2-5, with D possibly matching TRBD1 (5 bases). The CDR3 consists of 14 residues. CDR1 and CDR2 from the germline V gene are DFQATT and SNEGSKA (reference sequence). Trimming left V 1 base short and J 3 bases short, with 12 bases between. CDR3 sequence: CSARGFATEETQYF. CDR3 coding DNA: TGCAGTGCTAGAGGTTTCGCGACAGAAGAGACCCAGTACTTC.

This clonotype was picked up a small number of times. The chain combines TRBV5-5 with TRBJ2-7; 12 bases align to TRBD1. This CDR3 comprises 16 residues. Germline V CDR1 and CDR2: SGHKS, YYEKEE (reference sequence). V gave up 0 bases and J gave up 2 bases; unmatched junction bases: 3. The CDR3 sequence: CASSLEGTGGPYEQYF. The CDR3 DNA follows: TGTGCCAGCAGCTTGGAAGGGACAGGGGGCCCCTACGAGCAGTACTTC.

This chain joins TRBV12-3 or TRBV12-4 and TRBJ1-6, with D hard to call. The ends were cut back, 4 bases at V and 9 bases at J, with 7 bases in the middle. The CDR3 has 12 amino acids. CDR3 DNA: TGTGCCAGCAGTTGGACGTCTTCACCCCTCCACTTT. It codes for CASSWTSSPLHF.

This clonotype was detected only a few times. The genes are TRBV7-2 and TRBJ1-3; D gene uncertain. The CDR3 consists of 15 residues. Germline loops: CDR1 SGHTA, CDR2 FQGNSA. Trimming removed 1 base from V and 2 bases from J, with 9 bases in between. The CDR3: CASSLGADPGNTIYF. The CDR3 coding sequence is TGTGCCAGCAGCTTAGGGGCGGATCCTGGAAACACCATATATTTT.

This chain's CDR3 is CASSYGHAGYNYGYTF. CDR3 sequence (DNA): TGTGCCAGCAGTTACGGACACGCAGGGTATAACTATGGCTACACCTTC. V is TRBV6-5 and J is TRBJ1-2; D might be TRBD1 (5 bases). The CDR3 is 16 amino acids. Germline CDR1 reads MNHEY; CDR2 reads SVGAGI. V lost 2 bases and J 1 base, leaving 14 bases between the germline ends.

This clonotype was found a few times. The CDR3 sequence: CSVLLGREQFF. The CDR3 DNA reads as TGCAGCGTTCTTCTAGGGCGTGAGCAGTTCTTC. V is TRBV29-1 and J is TRBJ2-1; D ambiguous. The ends were cut back, 5 bases at V and 9 bases at J, with 11 bases in the middle. The CDR3 loop spans 11 amino acids. Germline V gene data show CDR1 as SQVTM and CDR2 as ANQGSEA.

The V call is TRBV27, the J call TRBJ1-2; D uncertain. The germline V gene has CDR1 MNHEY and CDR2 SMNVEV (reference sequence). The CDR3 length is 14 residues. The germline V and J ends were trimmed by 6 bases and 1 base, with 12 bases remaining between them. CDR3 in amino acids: CASSTDGLNYGYTF. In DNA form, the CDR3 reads TGTGCCAGCAGCACAGACGGACTTAACTATGGCTACACCTTC.

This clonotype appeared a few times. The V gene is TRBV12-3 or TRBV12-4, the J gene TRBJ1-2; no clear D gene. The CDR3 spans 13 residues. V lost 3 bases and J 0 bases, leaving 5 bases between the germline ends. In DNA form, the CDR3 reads TGTGCCAGCAGTTTCGGAGCTAACTATGGCTACACCTTC. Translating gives CASSFGANYGYTF.

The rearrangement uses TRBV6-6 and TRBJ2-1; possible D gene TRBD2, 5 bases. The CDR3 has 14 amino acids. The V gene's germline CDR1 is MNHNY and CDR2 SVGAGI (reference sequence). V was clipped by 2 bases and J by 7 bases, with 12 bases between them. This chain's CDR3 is CASSYGRRGNEQFF. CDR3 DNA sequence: TGTGCCAGCAGTTACGGTAGGCGAGGGAATGAGCAGTTCTTC.

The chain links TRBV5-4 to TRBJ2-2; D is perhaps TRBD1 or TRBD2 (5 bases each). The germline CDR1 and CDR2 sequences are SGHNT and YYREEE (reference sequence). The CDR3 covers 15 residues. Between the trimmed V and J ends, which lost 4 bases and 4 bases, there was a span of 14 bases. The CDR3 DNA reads TGTGCCAGCAGCCCCGGGACCCCGCCCACCGGGGAGCTGTTTTTT. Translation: CASSPGTPPTGELFF.

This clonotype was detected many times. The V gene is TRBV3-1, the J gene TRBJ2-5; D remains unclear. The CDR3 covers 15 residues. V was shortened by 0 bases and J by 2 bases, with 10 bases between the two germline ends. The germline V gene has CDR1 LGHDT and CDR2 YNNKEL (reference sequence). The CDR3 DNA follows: TGTGCCAGCAGCCAAGATGAACAGCTACAAGAGACCCAGTACTTC. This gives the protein CASSQDEQLQETQYF.

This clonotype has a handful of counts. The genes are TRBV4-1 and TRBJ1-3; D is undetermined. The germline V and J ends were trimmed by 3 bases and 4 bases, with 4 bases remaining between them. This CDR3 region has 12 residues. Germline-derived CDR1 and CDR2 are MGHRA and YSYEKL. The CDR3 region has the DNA TGCGCCAGCAGCCATGACGGAAACACCATATATTTT. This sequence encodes CASSHDGNTIYF.

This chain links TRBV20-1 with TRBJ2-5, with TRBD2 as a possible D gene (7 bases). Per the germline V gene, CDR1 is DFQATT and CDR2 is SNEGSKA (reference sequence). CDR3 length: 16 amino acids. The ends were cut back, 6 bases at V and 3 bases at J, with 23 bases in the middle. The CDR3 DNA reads TGCAGTGCGCCGGGGGGCGTAAGAGGGATCAAAGAGACCCAGTACTTC. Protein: CSAPGGVRGIKETQYF.

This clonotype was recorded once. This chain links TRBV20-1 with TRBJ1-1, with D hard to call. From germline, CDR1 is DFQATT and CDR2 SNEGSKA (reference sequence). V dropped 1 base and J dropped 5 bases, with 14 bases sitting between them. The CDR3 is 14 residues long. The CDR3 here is CSARGRSLGTEAFF. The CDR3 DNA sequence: TGCAGTGCTAGAGGCCGGAGTCTTGGGACTGAAGCTTTCTTT.

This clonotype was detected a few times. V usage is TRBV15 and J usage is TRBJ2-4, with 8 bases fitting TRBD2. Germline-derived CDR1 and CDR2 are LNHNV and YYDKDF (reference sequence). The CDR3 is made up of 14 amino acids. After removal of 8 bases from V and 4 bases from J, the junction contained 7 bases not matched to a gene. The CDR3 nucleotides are TGTGCCACCGATCCGTCGGGGGGGAAAAACATTCAGTACTTC. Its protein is CATDPSGGKNIQYF.

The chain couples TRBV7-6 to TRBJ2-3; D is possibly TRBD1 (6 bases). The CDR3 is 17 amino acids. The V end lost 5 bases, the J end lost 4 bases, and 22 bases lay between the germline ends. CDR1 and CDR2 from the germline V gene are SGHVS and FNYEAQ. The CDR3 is CASSRDTPSGRADTQYF. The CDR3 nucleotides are TGTGCCAGCAGCCGGGACACCCCCAGCGGTCGCGCAGATACGCAGTATTTT.

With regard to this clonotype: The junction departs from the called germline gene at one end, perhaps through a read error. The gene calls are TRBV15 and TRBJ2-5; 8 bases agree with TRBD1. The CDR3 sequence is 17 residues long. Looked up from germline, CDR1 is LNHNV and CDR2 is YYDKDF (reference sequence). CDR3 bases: TGTGCCACCAGCAGAGTGCCAGGGGGCATATTGGGAGAGACCAAGTACTTC. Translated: CATSRVPGGILGETKYF.

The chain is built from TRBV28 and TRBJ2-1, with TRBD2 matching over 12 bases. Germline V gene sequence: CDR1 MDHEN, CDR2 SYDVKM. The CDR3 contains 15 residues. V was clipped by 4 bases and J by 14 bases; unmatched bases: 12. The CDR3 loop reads CASSSPYLAGGRKFF. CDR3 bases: TGTGCCAGCAGTTCCCCGTATCTAGCGGGGGGGCGAAAGTTCTTC.

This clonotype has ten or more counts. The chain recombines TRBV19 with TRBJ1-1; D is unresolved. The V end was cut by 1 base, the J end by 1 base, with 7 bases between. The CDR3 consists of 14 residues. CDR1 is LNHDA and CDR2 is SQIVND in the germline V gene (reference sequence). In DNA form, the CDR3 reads TGTGCCAGTAGTATAGGTGTCGGGAACACTGAAGCTTTCTTT. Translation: CASSIGVGNTEAFF. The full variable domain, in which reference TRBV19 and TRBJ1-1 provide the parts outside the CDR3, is DGGITQSPKYLFRKEGQNVTLSCEQNLNHDAMYWYRQDPGQGLRLIYYSQIVNDFQKGDIAEGYSVSREKKESFPLTVTSAQKNPTAFYLCASSIGVGNTEAFFGQGTRLTVV.

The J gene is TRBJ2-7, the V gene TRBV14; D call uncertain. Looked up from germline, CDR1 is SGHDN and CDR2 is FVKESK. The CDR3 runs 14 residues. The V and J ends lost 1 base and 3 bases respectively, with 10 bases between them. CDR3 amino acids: CASSQGGLYYEQYF. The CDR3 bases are TGTGCCAGCAGCCAAGGGGGATTGTACTACGAGCAGTACTTC.